One and the same sample provided the 20 T cell receptor beta chains below, sequenced in a study of T-cell reconstitution after alpha-beta-depleted transplantation in children. Researchers prepared the TCRbeta library using unique molecular identifiers, the study reports. TCRdb re-called the PCR reads through MiXCR, storing one row per CDR3 protein. The sample lists about 170,000 distinct CDR3 sequences; around 10% were seen once. Here the sequenced sample was PBMCs, taken before TCRalphabeta/CD19-depleted stem cell transplant. These receptor sequences come from a boy under 10 years old with acute myeloid leukemia, due to receive a stem cell transplant.

This clonotype was seen at least ten times. The V call is TRBV7-8, the J call TRBJ1-2, with unresolved D. CDR3 length: 14 amino acids. Trimming left V 2 bases short and J 2 bases short, with 9 bases between. Germline CDR1 and CDR2: SGHVS and FQNEAQ. The CDR3 nucleotides are TGTGCCAGCAGCTTACGTGGCCAAAACTATGGCTACACCTTC. Translating it yields CASSLRGQNYGYTF.

This clonotype was seen many times. The chain couples TRBV27 to TRBJ1-2; D is perhaps TRBD1 (5 bases). CDR1 MNHEY and CDR2 SMNVEV come from the germline V gene (reference sequence). V lost 5 bases and J 4 bases, leaving 14 bases between the germline ends. The CDR3 runs 14 residues. The CDR3 region is CASSAYRGAYGYTF. In nucleotides, the CDR3 is TGTGCCAGCAGTGCCTATAGGGGAGCCTATGGCTACACCTTC.

This clonotype was found many times. The chain joins TRBV5-5 to TRBJ1-6; the D gene is possibly TRBD1 (6 bases). The length of the CDR3 is 17 residues. Trimming removed 1 base at V and 5 bases at J, with 16 bases between. From germline, CDR1 is SGHKS and CDR2 YYEKEE (reference sequence). The chain's CDR3 is CASSLQSEGVDNSPLHF. The CDR3, as DNA: TGTGCCAGCAGCTTGCAGTCCGAGGGGGTCGATAATTCACCCCTCCACTTT.

This clonotype was detected many times. V and J are TRBV27 and TRBJ1-2, with D unresolved. The CDR3 loop spans 13 amino acids. With 6 bases removed from V and 0 bases from J, the gap between germline ends came to 8 bases. The V gene's germline CDR1 is MNHEY and CDR2 SMNVEV (reference sequence). The CDR3 protein is CASRKTTNYGYTF. DNA of the CDR3: TGTGCCAGCAGAAAGACAACTAACTATGGCTACACCTTC.

This clonotype was observed many times. The chain links TRBV28 to TRBJ1-1, with D uncertain. Deletions cut 7 bases from V and 7 bases from J, with 13 bases between. This CDR3 has 12 residues. Germline V lookup: CDR1 MDHEN, CDR2 SYDVKM. The CDR3 sequence: CASTTTIREAFF. The CDR3 DNA sequence: TGTGCCAGCACTACGACTATACGTGAAGCTTTCTTT.

V gene TRBV30 combines with J gene TRBJ2-7; D unclear. The CDR3 consists of 14 residues. Trimming pared 0 bases from V and 4 bases from J, leaving 13 bases between. Germline lookup yields CDR1 GTSNPN and CDR2 SVGIG (reference sequence). CDR3 sequence: CAWSVTRFGYEQYF. In DNA, the CDR3 is TGTGCCTGGAGTGTAACCCGTTTTGGATACGAGCAGTACTTC.

This clonotype showed up many times. The chain employs TRBV5-5 and TRBJ1-2, with 7 nucleotides matching TRBD1. J lost 3 bases, V lost 1 base, and 6 bases had no gene match. Germline V gene data show CDR1 as SGHKS and CDR2 as YYEKEE (reference sequence). This CDR3 has 15 amino acids. CDR3 loop: CASSLTGARHYGYTF. CDR3 DNA sequence: TGTGCCAGCAGCTTGACAGGGGCGCGACACTATGGCTACACCTTC.

In its sample, this clonotype was seen many times. V is TRBV20-1 and J is TRBJ2-5; 10 nucleotides line up with TRBD2. This CDR3 has 15 amino acids. The germline V gene encodes CDR1 DFQATT and CDR2 SNEGSKA (reference sequence). V trimming: 5 bases; J trimming: 2 bases; junction bases outside the gene matches: 8. This CDR3 is CSALPTSGTQETQYF. CDR3 nucleotide sequence: TGCAGTGCTTTGCCAACTAGCGGGACGCAAGAGACCCAGTACTTC.

This clonotype has a count of ten or more. The gene calls are TRBV10-2 and TRBJ1-5; D is undetermined. Deletions cut 2 bases from V and 3 bases from J, with 5 bases between. The germline V gene encodes CDR1 WSHSY and CDR2 SAAADI. The CDR3 sequence is 13 residues long. The CDR3: CASSEGNNQPQHF. The CDR3 bases are TGCGCCAGCAGTGAGGGAAACAATCAGCCCCAGCATTTT.

This clonotype was detected only a few times. The chain employs TRBV11-2 and TRBJ2-7; 14 bases map to TRBD2. The CDR3 is 17 residues long. Unmatched junction bases numbered 7, after V lost 3 bases and J lost 3 bases. Germline V CDR1 and CDR2: SGHAT, FQNNGV. The CDR3 DNA sequence: TGTGCCAGCAGCTTGGGAATGGGACTAGCGGGAGTCTACGAGCAGTACTTC. Protein product: CASSLGMGLAGVYEQYF.

V and J are TRBV19 and TRBJ1-2; D is ambiguous. There are 14 residues in the CDR3. From germline, CDR1 is LNHDA and CDR2 SQIVND (reference sequence). The V gene lost 6 bases and the J gene lost 5 bases, with 16 bases spanning the gap. CDR3 in amino acids: CASSYVTDYYGYTF. The CDR3 region has the DNA TGTGCCAGTAGCTATGTAACAGACTATTATGGCTACACCTTC.

This clonotype was counted at least ten times. The V and J genes are TRBV7-2 and TRBJ2-3; unclear D gene. Germline lookup yields CDR1 SGHTA and CDR2 FQGNSA. V lost 5 bases, J lost 2 bases, and 8 bases lay in between. The CDR3 has 13 residues. The DNA for the CDR3 is TGTGCCAGCAGCCCCGACTTCACAGATACGCAGTATTTT. Translation gives CASSPDFTDTQYF.

This clonotype was counted ten times or more. The gene calls are TRBV5-1 and TRBJ1-2; unclear D gene. Trimming removed 0 bases from V and 1 base from J, with 4 bases in between. Germline CDR1 and CDR2: SGHRS and YFSETQ. This CDR3 spans 13 amino acids. As DNA, the CDR3 is TGCGCCAGCAGCTTGGAGAGTAACTATGGCTACACCTTC. It encodes CASSLESNYGYTF.

This clonotype was observed many times. The rearrangement uses TRBV5-1 and TRBJ2-2, with D possibly being TRBD1 (6 bases). CDR3 length: 15 amino acids. Trimming left V 4 bases short and J 6 bases short, with 16 bases between. Germline CDR1 reads SGHRS; CDR2 reads YFSETQ. CDR3 DNA: TGCGCCAGCAGCCCTTTCGACAGGTTTGCCGGGGAGCTGTTTTTT. This sequence encodes CASSPFDRFAGELFF.

The chain employs TRBV20-1 and TRBJ1-5, with D perhaps TRBD1 (5 bases). This CDR3 contains 16 residues. In germline, CDR1 is DFQATT, CDR2 SNEGSKA (reference sequence). Between the trimmed V and J ends, which lost 0 bases and 0 bases, there was a span of 12 bases. The CDR3 spells CSARDGTAYSNQPQHF. As DNA, the CDR3 is TGCAGTGCTAGAGATGGGACGGCTTATAGCAATCAGCCCCAGCATTTT.

This chain links TRBV29-1 with TRBJ2-7, with TRBD1 matching 8 bases. Germline V gene sequence: CDR1 SQVTM, CDR2 ANQGSEA. The ends lost 6 bases at V and 0 bases at J; junction bases unmatched: 10. CDR3 length: 15 residues. The chain's CDR3 is CSVEVDRENSYEQYF. In DNA form, the CDR3 reads TGCAGCGTGGAGGTGGACAGGGAAAACTCCTACGAGCAGTACTTC.

This clonotype was picked up many times. This chain links TRBV7-7 with TRBJ2-5; D is perhaps TRBD2 (6 bases). The CDR3 contains 15 residues. Germline CDR1 and CDR2: SSHAT and FNYEAQ (reference sequence). V lost 1 base and J lost 2, with 11 bases in between. The CDR3 spells CASSLGTGSQETQYF. In DNA form, the CDR3 reads TGTGCCAGCAGCTTAGGTACCGGGAGTCAAGAGACCCAGTACTTC.

The chain has TRBV2 and TRBJ2-5; 8 bases are a match to TRBD2. This CDR3 spans 13 amino acids. Trimming at V came to 6 bases and at J to 4 bases, leaving 4 bases not matched to a gene. Germline V CDR1 and CDR2: SNHLY, FYNNEI. This CDR3 reads CASSGLAVETQYF. In DNA form, the CDR3 reads TGTGCCAGCAGCGGACTAGCCGTAGAGACCCAGTACTTC.

The chain has TRBV11-1 and TRBJ2-3; maybe TRBD2 (6 bases). The CDR3 contains 18 residues. The V gene lost 2 bases and the J gene lost 3 bases, with 21 bases spanning the gap. The germline CDR1 and CDR2 sequences are SGHAT and FQDESV (reference sequence). The chain's CDR3 is CASSLNARFGGTTDTQYF. The CDR3 DNA sequence: TGTGCCAGCAGCTTAAACGCTCGCTTCGGCGGGACGACAGATACGCAGTATTTT.

This clonotype was detected many times. This chain joins TRBV15 and TRBJ2-1; TRBD2 is a possible D gene (6 bases). The germline CDR1 and CDR2 sequences are LNHNV and YYDKDF (reference sequence). This CDR3 region has 16 residues. V was shortened by 2 bases and J by 10 bases, with 21 bases between the two germline ends. CDR3 nucleotides: TGTGCCACCAGCAGACCCTCTGGAGGGAGCGCCTTGGAGCAGTTCTTC. The encoded protein is CATSRPSGGSALEQFF. Together with reference TRBV15 and TRBJ2-1, the CDR3 gives the full variable domain: DAMVIQNPRYQVTQFGKPVTLSCSQTLNHNVMYWYQQKSSQAPKLLFHYYDKDFNNEADTPDNFQSRRPNTSFCFLDIRSPGLGDTAMYLCATSRPSGGSALEQFFGPGTRLTVL.